These 21 T cell receptor beta chains were all obtained from the same sample, sequenced in a study of T-cell reconstitution after alpha-beta-depleted transplantation in children. The authors prepared the TCRbeta library with unique molecular identifiers. TCRdb processed the PCR reads anew with MiXCR; each CDR3 protein has one entry. Of 550,000 to 600,000 distinct CDR3 sequences listed, roughly 23% are singletons. The material was PBMCs, mostly from graft donor cells, obtained 360 days after TCRalphabeta/CD19-depleted stem cell transplant. The receptors derive from a boy younger than two who had a stem cell transplant for acute myeloid leukemia, so the T cells may come from the graft donor.

The gene calls are TRBV7-9 and TRBJ1-1; the D is unclear. V lost 4 bases, J lost 4 bases, and 10 bases lay in between. This CDR3 region has 13 residues. The germline V gene encodes CDR1 SEHNR and CDR2 FQNEAQ (reference sequence). CDR3 sequence: CASSYPQSTEAFF. CDR3 in DNA: TGTGCCAGCAGCTACCCCCAGAGCACTGAAGCTTTCTTT.

This clonotype showed up just a few times. The chain carries TRBV5-6 and TRBJ2-7; D is ambiguous. CDR1 and CDR2 (germline): SGHDT, YYEEEE. The CDR3 loop spans 12 amino acids. V was shortened by 4 bases and J by 6 bases, with 11 bases between the two germline ends. CDR3 in DNA: TGTGCCAGCAGCGGCCCTGCTACCGAGCAGTACGTC. Translation gives CASSGPATEQYV.

The V call is TRBV7-8, the J call TRBJ2-2, with 7 bases identical to TRBD1. V was clipped by 5 bases and J by 6 bases; unmatched bases: 6. This CDR3 has 14 amino acids. Germline CDR1 is SGHVS and CDR2 is FQNEAQ. The CDR3 sequence is CASSPRDRAGELFF. For the CDR3, the DNA is TGTGCCAGCAGCCCCAGAGACAGGGCCGGGGAGCTGTTTTTT.

The V gene is TRBV7-8, the J gene TRBJ1-1; D unclear. In germline, CDR1 is SGHVS, CDR2 FQNEAQ. V shed 1 base and J shed 3 bases, with 18 bases lying between them. CDR3 length equals 17 residues. Written as DNA, the CDR3 is TGTGCCAGCAGCTTAGGGGTCCGGCACCTCGGGGACACTGAAGCTTTCTTT. It specifies CASSLGVRHLGDTEAFF.

The rearrangement uses TRBV29-1 and TRBJ1-4; 8 bases line up with TRBD1. With 5 bases clipped from V and 8 bases from J, the junction kept 4 bases outside the gene matches. Germline lookup yields CDR1 SQVTM and CDR2 ANQGSEA. This CDR3 region has 12 residues. The CDR3 region has the DNA TGCAGCGTTCGGACAGGGCAGGAAAAACTGTTTTTT. Residues: CSVRTGQEKLFF. Complete variable domain (other parts from reference TRBV29-1 and TRBJ1-4): SAVISQKPSRDICQRGTSLTIQCQVDSQVTMMFWYRQQPGQSLTLIATANQGSEATYESGFVIDKFPISRPNLTFSTLTVSNMSPEDSSIYLCSVRTGQEKLFFGSGTQLSVL.

This clonotype was observed many times. This chain joins TRBV10-3 and TRBJ2-2; 8 nucleotides match TRBD2. The CDR3 is made up of 17 amino acids. The junction had 5 bases not matched to a gene; V was cut back by 2 bases and J by 0 bases. Germline values: CDR1 ENHRY, CDR2 SYGVKD. The CDR3 nucleotides read TGTGCCATCAGTGAGCTCGTTAGCGGGGCGAACACCGGGGAGCTGTTTTTT. Amino acid sequence: CAISELVSGANTGELFF.

This clonotype has just a few counts. The J gene is TRBJ2-7, the V gene TRBV11-1; 7 bases match TRBD1. V was clipped by 5 bases and J by 1 base; unmatched bases: 20. CDR1 and CDR2 from the germline V gene are SGHAT and FQDESV (reference sequence). This CDR3 region has 19 residues. The CDR3 DNA follows: TGTGCCAGCAGCCCCCTTACCGGGACAGTGGCCTCTCTTTCCTACGAGCAGTACTTC. Encoded protein: CASSPLTGTVASLSYEQYF.

This clonotype was observed at least ten times. The rearrangement uses TRBV12-3 or TRBV12-4 and TRBJ2-3; D remains ambiguous. V was trimmed by 4 bases and J by 4 bases, leaving 3 bases between them. The CDR3 has 11 residues. CDR3 sequence: CASSSPDTQYF. The CDR3 DNA reads as TGTGCCAGCAGTTCCCCAGATACGCAGTATTTT.

This clonotype has a handful of counts. The genes are TRBV12-3 or TRBV12-4 and TRBJ2-2, with D perhaps matching TRBD1 (5 bases). Trimming pared 8 bases from V and 7 bases from J, leaving 17 bases between. CDR3 length: 14 amino acids. CDR3 amino acids: CASGDYRRDGELFF. DNA of the CDR3: TGTGCCAGCGGGGATTACAGGCGTGACGGGGAGCTGTTTTTT.

This clonotype occurred a few times. This chain connects TRBV11-2 to TRBJ2-7, with D unresolved. This CDR3 is 13 amino acids long. CDR1 is SGHAT and CDR2 is FQNNGV in the germline V gene. V lost 2 bases to trimming and J lost 7 bases, with 12 bases between them. CDR3 protein: CASSLLEAVEQYV. DNA for the CDR3: TGTGCCAGCAGCTTACTAGAGGCCGTGGAGCAGTACGTC.

CDR3 amino acids: CSARSGQAKNIQYF. The CDR3 DNA is TGCAGTGCTAGATCAGGACAGGCCAAAAACATTCAGTACTTC. V and J are TRBV20-1 and TRBJ2-4, with D perhaps TRBD1 (6 bases). From germline, CDR1 is DFQATT and CDR2 SNEGSKA (reference sequence). This CDR3 contains 14 residues. V was clipped by 2 bases and J by 1 base, with 9 bases between them.

This clonotype was picked up many times. This rearrangement joins TRBV6-1 to TRBJ2-7, with a possible D match to TRBD1 (6 bases). This CDR3 spans 13 amino acids. Looked up from germline, CDR1 is MNHNS and CDR2 is SASEGT. Between the trimmed V and J ends, which lost 8 bases and 1 base, there was a span of 12 bases. The CDR3 reads CASGKGVSYEQYV. CDR3 sequence (DNA): TGTGCCAGCGGTAAGGGGGTTTCCTACGAGCAGTACGTC.

This chain uses TRBV7-8 with TRBJ1-4, with D hard to call. V lost 1 base, J lost 5 bases, and 8 bases lay in between. Germline V gene data show CDR1 as SGHVS and CDR2 as FQNEAQ. The CDR3 is made up of 14 amino acids. CDR3 nucleotide sequence: TGTGCCAGCAGCTTAGGGCAGTACAATGAAAAACTGTTTTTT. It is translated as CASSLGQYNEKLFF.

This clonotype has only a few counts. CDR3 residues: CSVEGDHYNEQFF. CDR3 DNA sequence: TGCAGCGTTGAAGGGGACCACTACAATGAGCAGTTCTTC. The V and J genes are TRBV29-1 and TRBJ2-1; perhaps D is TRBD1 or TRBD2 (5 bases each). Trimming took 1 base from V and 3 from J, leaving 7 bases between them. From germline, CDR1 is SQVTM and CDR2 ANQGSEA. The CDR3 runs 13 residues.

In its sample, this clonotype was seen many times. J is TRBJ2-2 and V is TRBV15; D gene uncertain. Trimming removed 5 bases at V and 7 bases at J, with 20 bases between. This CDR3 has 16 residues. From germline, CDR1 is LNHNV and CDR2 YYDKDF (reference sequence). CDR3 sequence reads: CATSGTMWPRDGELFF. DNA for the CDR3: TGTGCCACCAGCGGAACTATGTGGCCGCGAGACGGGGAGCTGTTTTTT.

In its sample, this clonotype was seen many times. V and J are TRBV12-3 or TRBV12-4 and TRBJ2-4, with D hard to call. V lost 7 bases and J 4 bases, leaving 11 bases between the germline ends. This CDR3 region has 13 residues. CDR3 amino acids: CASNIGSKNIQYF. The CDR3 DNA is TGTGCCAGCAACATAGGGTCTAAAAACATTCAGTACTTC.

This clonotype appeared a few times. V and J are TRBV12-3 or TRBV12-4 and TRBJ2-1; D is unresolved. V was clipped by 5 bases and J by 0 bases, with 8 bases between them. The CDR3 is made up of 14 amino acids. For the CDR3, the DNA is TGTGCCAGCAGTCCATGGCCCTCCTACAATGAGCAGTTCTTC. This sequence encodes CASSPWPSYNEQFF.

This clonotype has only a few counts. V usage is TRBV12-3 or TRBV12-4 and J usage is TRBJ2-1; D is unclear. V dropped 6 bases and J dropped 8 bases, with 14 bases sitting between them. The CDR3 contains 13 residues. The CDR3 region has the DNA TGTGCCAGCAGGCCAAAGTGGGTTGATGAGCAGTTCTTC. Encoded protein: CASRPKWVDEQFF.

The V call is TRBV6-2 or TRBV6-3, the J call TRBJ2-2; 8 positions match TRBD1. V shed 4 bases, J shed 7 bases, and the junction held 2 bases outside the gene matches. CDR3 length equals 13 residues. The germline gives CDR1 MNHEY, CDR2 SVGEGT. The CDR3 reads CASSFTGGGELFF. CDR3 in DNA: TGTGCCAGCAGTTTTACAGGGGGCGGGGAGCTGTTTTTT.

This clonotype was observed at least ten times. CDR3 amino acids: CASSLEQGNTEAFF. In DNA form, the CDR3 reads TGTGCCAGCAGCTTAGAGCAGGGGAACACTGAAGCTTTCTTT. The chain couples TRBV7-9 to TRBJ1-1; TRBD1 might be the D (5 bases). From germline, CDR1 is SEHNR and CDR2 FQNEAQ (reference sequence). This CDR3 has 14 amino acids. The V gene lost 1 base and the J gene lost 1 base, with 7 bases spanning the gap.

Ten or more counts support this clonotype. The chain couples TRBV29-1 to TRBJ2-7; D is unresolved. Between the trimmed V and J ends, which lost 5 bases and 7 bases, there was a span of 18 bases. The CDR3 extends over 13 amino acids. Germline CDR1 is SQVTM and CDR2 is ANQGSEA. CDR3 amino acids: CSVSRLGLEEQYF. DNA of the CDR3: TGCAGCGTTAGTCGACTGGGCCTGGAGGAGCAGTACTTC.